A single sample gave rise to the 7 T cell receptor beta chains below, sequenced in a study of T cell repertoires in cytomegalovirus infection (dated by TCRdb to between 2018 and 2021). Data came from an Illumina HiSeq 1500. Through fastp at Q25 and MiXCR, TCRdb rebuilt clones from the public reads, retaining in-frame beta chains. One record per CDR3 amino acid sequence lists the most common genes and DNA. In this sample the table shows more than 500,000 distinct CDR3 sequences, 15% to 20% of which occur a single time. Clones ranked in the top ten supply 20% to 30% of the sample. The sequencing input was CD8+ T cells from PBMCs. The receptors were sampled from a human donor in good health (CMV status not recorded). Some clones in this sample may be carry-over from other donors' samples.

This clonotype was seen repeatedly, ten times or more. The gene calls are TRBV4-1 and TRBJ1-2; 9 bases are a match to TRBD1. This CDR3 region has 16 residues. The ends lost 4 bases at V and 5 bases at J; junction bases unmatched: 11. Germline loops: CDR1 MGHRA, CDR2 YSYEKL. This chain's CDR3 is CASSRSTGTGNYGYTF. In nucleotides, the CDR3 is TGCGCCAGCAGCCGTTCTACCGGGACAGGGAATTATGGCTACACCTTC.

This clonotype occurred many times. The chain joins TRBV28 to TRBJ1-2; the D gene is possibly TRBD1 (6 bases). V was shortened by 1 base and J by 5 bases, with 14 bases between the two germline ends. CDR1 is MDHEN, CDR2 SYDVKM, per germline. The CDR3 spans 15 residues. The CDR3 DNA is TGTGCCAGCAGTTTATATGAGACAGGAGAATATGGCTACACCTTC. Translating gives CASSLYETGEYGYTF.

This chain links TRBV4-1 with TRBJ2-3; 7 bases line up with TRBD1. Germline-derived CDR1 and CDR2 are MGHRA and YSYEKL. V was clipped by 5 bases and J by 0 bases; unmatched bases: 8. The CDR3 is made up of 16 amino acids. CDR3 loop: CASSNSDRTSTDTQYF. CDR3 sequence (DNA): TGCGCCAGCAGCAATTCGGACAGGACAAGCACAGATACGCAGTATTTT.

This clonotype was detected ten times or more. This rearrangement joins TRBV7-2 to TRBJ2-1; a possible D gene is TRBD2 (6 bases). The germline V gene encodes CDR1 SGHTA and CDR2 FQGNSA. This CDR3 spans 14 amino acids. The ends were cut back, 1 base at V and 7 bases at J, with 11 bases in the middle. The CDR3 spells CASSLVGLQNEQFF. The CDR3 bases are TGTGCCAGCAGCTTAGTAGGACTACAGAATGAGCAGTTCTTC.

The V gene is TRBV9, the J gene TRBJ2-7, with D perhaps matching TRBD1 or TRBD2 (5 bases each). This CDR3 is 15 amino acids long. V was trimmed by 4 bases and J by 0 bases, leaving 14 bases between them. The germline V gene has CDR1 SGDLS and CDR2 YYNGEE. CDR3 sequence reads: CASSPYPGTSYEQYF. CDR3 nucleotide sequence: TGTGCCAGCAGCCCCTACCCCGGGACCTCCTACGAGCAGTACTTC.

The V call is TRBV12-3 or TRBV12-4, the J call TRBJ2-1; 8 bases match TRBD2. The CDR3 totals 17 residues. The ends lost 0 bases at V and 5 bases at J; junction bases unmatched: 9. This chain's CDR3 is CASSLALGGGPHNEQFF. The CDR3 nucleotides are TGTGCCAGCAGTTTAGCGCTAGGCGGGGGGCCGCACAATGAGCAGTTCTTC.

This chain joins TRBV23-1 and TRBJ1-2, with D perhaps TRBD1 (5 bases). TRBV23-1 is noted as an ORF with a role that remains uncertain. This CDR3 region has 13 residues. Trimming shortened V by 9 bases and J by 0 bases, and 11 bases separated the two germline ends. CDR3 loop: CARRDRANYGYTF. In DNA, the CDR3 is TGCGCCAGAAGGGACCGAGCTAACTATGGCTACACCTTC.